These T cell receptor beta chains were read from a single sample in a study of cytomegalovirus exposure and HLA in healthy donors. Generated by immunoSEQ multiplex PCR, the TCRdb table keeps only in-frame clones and is missing some. The repertoire holds some 130,000 clones, with around 80% as singletons. Sequencing was carried out using PBMCs. All receptors derive from a woman between 35 and 50 years old in good health and CMV-seronegative. The CDR3 runs from the conserved cysteine through the conserved F or W. A D gene is named only where the DNA matches it firmly. Clone size appears in some rows only: once, few, many, or a class for an expanded clone.

V gene,D gene,clone size,J gene,CDR3 DNA,CDR3 protein
TRBV27,-,-,TRBJ2-1,TGTGCCAGCAGTTTATCCGCGGGGAGCTCCTACAATGAGCAGTTCTTC,CASSLSAGSSYNEQFF
TRBV28,-,-,TRBJ2-7,TGTGCCAGCAGAGGGGGGGCATTCTACGAGCAGTACTTC,CASRGGAFYEQYF
TRBV27,-,-,TRBJ2-3,TGTGCCATCGGGTATGGGGATACGCAGTATTTT,CAIGYGDTQYF
TRBV2,TRBD2,-,TRBJ2-3,TGTGCCAGCAGTCTTGGGGGGGGCACAGATACGCAGTATTTT,CASSLGGGTDTQYF
TRBV7-3,-,-,TRBJ2-3,TGTGCCAGCAGCTTTACCAGGGCAGATACGCAGTATTTT,CASSFTRADTQYF
TRBV19,TRBD2,-,TRBJ2-1,TGTGCCAGTAGAGCGACCGGGACTAGTTACAATGAGCAGTTCTTC,CASRATGTSYNEQFF
TRBV11-2,TRBD2,-,TRBJ2-2,TGTGCCAGCAGCGGCGGGCTAGCGGGAGTGGACGGGGAGCTGTTTTTT,CASSGGLAGVDGELFF
TRBV2,TRBD2,-,TRBJ2-1,TGTGCCAGCAGTGAATCGCGCGGGGGACATGAGCAGTTCTTC,CASSESRGGHEQFF
TRBV30,TRBD1,-,TRBJ2-7,TGTGCCAGTACGGGACAGACCTACGAGCAGTACTTC,CASTGQTYEQYF
TRBV9,-,-,TRBJ1-3,TGTGCCAGCAGCGTAGCAGGGACTGGAAACACCATATATTTT,CASSVAGTGNTIYF
TRBV18,-,-,TRBJ2-5,TGTGCCAGCTCACCAGGGGCCGGAGAGACCCAGTACTTC,CASSPGAGETQYF
TRBV11-3,-,-,TRBJ2-2,TGTGCCAGCAGCCAGGAACATCACACCGGGGAGCTGTTTTTT,CASSQEHHTGELFF
TRBV19,-,-,TRBJ1-6,TGTGCCAGTAGAGGGCTAACAGGGAGCTCCTATAATTCACCCCTCCACTTT,CASRGLTGSSYNSPLHF
TRBV19,TRBD1,once,TRBJ1-2,TGTGCCAGTAGTCCGTCGTGGGACAGGGTGGCTGGCTACACCTTC,CASSPSWDRVAGYTF
TRBV5-1,-,once,TRBJ2-5,TGCGCCAGCAGGCGGGACCTCCAAGAGACCCAGTACTTC,CASRRDLQETQYF
TRBV2,TRBD1,-,TRBJ1-1,TGTGCCAGCGTGGGAATAGGACAGGGAATGACTGAAGCTTTCTTT,CASVGIGQGMTEAFF
TRBV25-1,-,-,TRBJ1-6,TGTGCCAGCAGAACGACAGCACCAAATTCACCCCTCCACTTT,CASRTTAPNSPLHF
TRBV19,-,-,TRBJ1-1,TGTGCCAGTAAAGCCGGGGGGAACACTGAAGCTTTCTTT,CASKAGGNTEAFF